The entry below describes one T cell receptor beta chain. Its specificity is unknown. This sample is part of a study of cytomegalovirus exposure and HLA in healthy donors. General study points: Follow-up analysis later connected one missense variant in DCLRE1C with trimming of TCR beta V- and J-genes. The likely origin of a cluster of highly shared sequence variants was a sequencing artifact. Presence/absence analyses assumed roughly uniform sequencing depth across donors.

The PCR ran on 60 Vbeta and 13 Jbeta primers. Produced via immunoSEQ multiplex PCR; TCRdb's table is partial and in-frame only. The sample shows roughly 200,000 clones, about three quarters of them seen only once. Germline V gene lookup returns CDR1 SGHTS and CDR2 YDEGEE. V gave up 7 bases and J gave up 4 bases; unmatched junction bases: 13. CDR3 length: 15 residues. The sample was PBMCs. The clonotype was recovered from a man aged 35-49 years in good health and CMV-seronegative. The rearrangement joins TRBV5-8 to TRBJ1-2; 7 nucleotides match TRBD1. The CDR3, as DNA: TGTGCCAGCCGCTCCCAATACAGGGGAACCTATGGCTACACCTTC. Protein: CASRSQYRGTYGYTF.